This T cell receptor (beta chain) comes out of a study of blood T cell dynamics during melanoma immunotherapy. Across the study: Patients with metastatic melanoma got pembrolizumab or nivolumab-ipilimumab as first-line care.

Germline-derived CDR1 and CDR2 are SGHRS and YFSETQ. The J segment lost 8 bases and the V segment lost 0 bases, leaving 6 bases of the junction unmatched. The CDR3 is 15 amino acids. The time point was: pre-treatment baseline. Measured with immunoSEQ multiplex PCR; TCRdb has only the in-frame clones, and not every one. This sample carries 6,600 or so clones, around 82% of them seen once, and the ten largest clones take about 30%. The material was blood, obtained from a patient treated with checkpoint blockade. The genes are TRBV5-1 and TRBJ2-1; 9 bases are a match to TRBD2. This clonotype was obtained from a human donor with melanoma. The DNA of the CDR3 is TGCGCCAGCAGCTTGGCCGGCGGGGGGGCCGATGAGCAGTTCTTC. It translates to CASSLAGGGADEQFF. The complete variable domain, with remaining parts taken from reference TRBV5-1 and TRBJ2-1, reads KAGVTQTPRYLIKTRGQQVTLSCSPISGHRSVSWYQQTPGQGLQFLFEYFSETQRNKGNFPGRFSGRQFSNSRSEMNVSTLELGDSALYLCASSLAGGGADEQFFGPGTRLTVL.